Below are 30 T cell receptor beta chains sequenced from a single sample in a study of cytomegalovirus exposure and HLA in healthy donors. The assay was immunoSEQ multiplex PCR, and TCRdb's table has in-frame clones only and misses some. This sample has under 200,000 clones, with about 81% found just once. Input material: PBMCs. These receptors all stem from a woman aged 25 to 45 in good health and CMV-seronegative.

The rearrangement links TRBV27 to TRBJ2-5; D gene ambiguous. The germline V and J ends were trimmed by 7 bases and 4 bases, with 13 bases remaining between them. The CDR3 is 13 residues long. Per germline, CDR1 MNHEY and CDR2 SMNVEV (reference sequence). The CDR3 is CASKARSGETQYF. In nucleotides, the CDR3 is TGTGCCAGCAAAGCGCGGAGTGGAGAGACCCAGTACTTC.

V gene TRBV11-1 combines with J gene TRBJ2-2, with a tentative D call TRBD2 (6 bases). Deletions cut 4 bases from V and 4 bases from J, with 19 bases between. Germline V gives CDR1 SGHAT, CDR2 FQDESV (reference sequence). The CDR3 consists of 17 residues. CDR3: CASSSPGLVVGTGELFF. CDR3 sequence (DNA): TGTGCCAGCAGCTCCCCGGGACTCGTGGTGGGCACCGGGGAGCTGTTTTTT.

The chain joins TRBV4-1 to TRBJ2-7, with TRBD1 matching 8 bases. CDR1 and CDR2 (germline): MGHRA, YSYEKL. Trimming at V came to 3 bases and at J to 3 bases, leaving 10 bases not matched to a gene. This CDR3 contains 16 residues. Here the CDR3 reads CASSHHGGDRGYEQYF. The CDR3 DNA follows: TGCGCCAGCAGCCACCATGGGGGTGACAGGGGCTACGAGCAGTACTTC.

V usage is TRBV27 and J usage is TRBJ2-7; no clear D. Trimming removed 0 bases at V and 1 base at J, with 4 bases between. CDR1 is MNHEY and CDR2 is SMNVEV in the germline V gene (reference sequence). The CDR3 consists of 13 residues. CDR3 residues: CASSLSQSYEQYF. CDR3 nucleotide sequence: TGTGCCAGCAGTTTATCCCAGTCCTACGAGCAGTACTTC.

Notes on this clone: This sample also contains other DNA sequences that code for the same CDR3. This sequence joins TRBV27 and TRBJ1-3; D unresolved. CDR3 size: 14 residues. Germline V lookup: CDR1 MNHEY, CDR2 SMNVEV (reference sequence). Between the trimmed V and J ends, which lost 5 bases and 0 bases, there was a span of 8 bases. The CDR3 reads CASSPSFSGNTIYF. DNA for the CDR3: TGTGCCAGCAGTCCCTCGTTCTCTGGAAACACCATATATTTT.

The chain combines TRBV11-2 with TRBJ2-2; 9 positions match TRBD1. V was clipped by 6 bases and J by 9 bases; unmatched bases: 11. CDR1 and CDR2 from the germline V gene are SGHAT and FQNNGV. The CDR3 consists of 15 residues. The CDR3 loop reads CASSSGTGTLRELFF. CDR3 nucleotide sequence: TGTGCCAGCAGTTCCGGGACAGGGACCCTTAGGGAGCTGTTTTTT.

The rearrangement uses TRBV7-9 and TRBJ2-3; D perhaps matches TRBD1 (5 bases). The CDR3 consists of 15 residues. Per the germline V gene, CDR1 is SEHNR and CDR2 is FQNEAQ (reference sequence). V was cut by 1 base and J by 0 bases, with 8 bases left in between. CDR3 protein: CASSLVAGSTDTQYF. In DNA form, the CDR3 reads TGTGCCAGCAGCTTAGTTGCAGGGAGCACAGATACGCAGTATTTT.

This sequence joins TRBV4-1 and TRBJ2-7; 9 bases are a match to TRBD2. This CDR3 is built from 16 residues. Unmatched junction bases numbered 13, after V lost 4 bases and J lost 6 bases. Germline V lookup: CDR1 MGHRA, CDR2 YSYEKL. The DNA of the CDR3 is TGCGCCAGCAGCCGAGAGGCGACTAGCGGCTTCCGCGAGCAGTACTTC. It yields the protein CASSREATSGFREQYF.

The chain links TRBV7-2 to TRBJ1-2, with TRBD1 matching over 10 bases. The V gene's germline CDR1 is SGHTA and CDR2 FQGNSA. The V segment lost 0 bases and the J segment 4 bases; nucleotides outside the gene matches: 5. This CDR3 is built from 16 residues. CDR3 nucleotides: TGTGCCAGCAGCTTAGCCGCCCGGACAGGGGGCTATGGCTACACCTTC. The encoded protein is CASSLAARTGGYGYTF.

The genes are TRBV5-4 and TRBJ1-1; no reliable D call. CDR1 and CDR2 (germline): SGHNT, YYREEE (reference sequence). V lost 2 bases and J lost 1, with 9 bases in between. This CDR3 is built from 14 residues. The CDR3 loop is CASSFIGRNTEAFF. The CDR3 bases are TGTGCCAGCAGCTTCATCGGGAGGAACACTGAAGCTTTCTTT. Complete variable domain (other parts from reference TRBV5-4 and TRBJ1-1): ETGVTQSPTHLIKTRGQQVTLRCSSQSGHNTVSWYQQALGQGPQFIFQYYREEENGRGNFPPRFSGLQFPNYSSELNVNALELDDSALYLCASSFIGRNTEAFFGQGTRLTVV.

The chain carries TRBV11-2 and TRBJ1-2, with D hard to call. CDR1 SGHAT and CDR2 FQNNGV come from the germline V gene. The CDR3 has 15 amino acids. The V end was cut by 2 bases, the J end by 5 bases, with 15 bases between. Here the CDR3 DNA reads TGTGCCAGCAGCTTATTTCGGGGTCCCCTTTATGGCTACACCTTC. Translating it yields CASSLFRGPLYGYTF.

This chain uses TRBV7-6 with TRBJ1-1; 9 bases fit TRBD1. Losses at the gene ends were 8 bases for V and 8 bases for J; bases not matched to a gene: 9. This CDR3 has 13 residues. From germline, CDR1 is SGHVS and CDR2 FNYEAQ. Here the CDR3 DNA reads TGTGCCAGCGGTCCTGGAGGACAGGGGGAAGCTTTCTTT. This encodes CASGPGGQGEAFF. Full variable domain (missing parts from reference TRBV7-6 and TRBJ1-1): GAGVSQSPRYKVTKRGQDVALRCDPISGHVSLYWYRQALGQGPEFLTYFNYEAQQDKSGLPNDRFSAERPEGSISTLTIQRTEQRDSAMYRCASGPGGQGEAFFGQGTRLTVV.

J is TRBJ2-7 and V is TRBV5-1, with TRBD2 as a possible D gene (5 bases). V lost 0 bases, J lost 4 bases, and 14 bases lay in between. This CDR3 spans 15 amino acids. The germline gives CDR1 SGHRS, CDR2 YFSETQ. The CDR3 here is CASSLATGMSYEQYF. Here the CDR3 DNA reads TGCGCCAGCAGCTTGGCCACCGGGATGTCTTACGAGCAGTACTTC.

V and J are TRBV5-1 and TRBJ1-5; possible D gene TRBD1, 6 bases. Looked up from germline, CDR1 is SGHRS and CDR2 is YFSETQ. CDR3 length equals 17 residues. Deletions cut 4 bases from V and 5 bases from J, with 22 bases between. In DNA form, the CDR3 reads TGCGCCAGCAGCCCAGAGGGGACACGGGGCGGCGATCAGCCCCAGCATTTT. This gives the protein CASSPEGTRGGDQPQHF.

The chain uses TRBV15 and TRBJ1-2; D is uncertain. CDR3 length equals 13 residues. Germline CDR1 LNHNV, CDR2 YYDKDF (reference sequence). V gave up 2 bases and J gave up 5 bases, with 9 bases separating them. The DNA of the CDR3 is TGTGCCACCAGCAGAAACAGCTGGTATGGCTACACCTTC. Translation: CATSRNSWYGYTF.

The chain couples TRBV7-8 to TRBJ2-1, with D possibly TRBD2 on 5 matching bases. Germline V CDR1 and CDR2: SGHVS, FQNEAQ. The CDR3 totals 15 residues. Trimming took 1 base from V and 12 from J, leaving 19 bases between them. The CDR3 bases are TGTGCCAGCAGCTTAGTGTCGTCGGTGGATCGGGGGCAGTTCTTC. Residues: CASSLVSSVDRGQFF.

The chain joins TRBV5-1 to TRBJ2-7; the D gene is possibly TRBD1 (5 bases). The CDR3 runs to 16 residues. With 0 bases removed from V and 5 bases from J, the gap between germline ends came to 18 bases. The germline CDR1 and CDR2 sequences are SGHRS and YFSETQ. In nucleotides, the CDR3 is TGCGCCAGCAGCTTGGCCTCTTCCCCAGGGCAACACGAGCAGTACTTC. This codes for CASSLASSPGQHEQYF.

V and J are TRBV4-2 and TRBJ2-3; no definite D call. V gave up 4 bases and J gave up 2 bases, with 13 bases separating them. Germline lookup yields CDR1 LGHNA and CDR2 YNFKEQ. The CDR3 is 15 amino acids. This CDR3 reads CASSPAHGNTDTQYF. The CDR3 nucleotides are TGTGCCAGCAGCCCTGCCCACGGTAACACAGATACGCAGTATTTT.

The chain couples TRBV18 to TRBJ2-7, with D unclear. The V gene's germline CDR1 is KGHSH and CDR2 LQKENI. The CDR3 covers 14 residues. V lost 0 bases and J 7 bases, leaving 13 bases between the germline ends. CDR3 amino acids: CASSPPNTAGEQYF. In DNA form, the CDR3 reads TGTGCCAGCTCACCACCTAACACCGCTGGTGAGCAGTACTTC.

V is TRBV11-2 and J is TRBJ2-5; maybe TRBD1 (5 bases). The V gene lost 6 bases and the J gene lost 3 bases, with 11 bases spanning the gap. The CDR3 totals 13 residues. Per the germline V gene, CDR1 is SGHAT and CDR2 is FQNNGV. CDR3 in DNA: TGTGCCAGCAGGAATGACAGAAAAGAGACCCAGTACTTC. It codes for CASRNDRKETQYF.

The J gene is TRBJ1-2, the V gene TRBV30, with D perhaps matching TRBD1 (6 bases). V was trimmed by 2 bases and J by 8 bases, leaving 15 bases between them. Germline V gives CDR1 GTSNPN, CDR2 SVGIG (reference sequence). There are 13 residues in the CDR3. CDR3 sequence: CAWSPGTSHGYTF. The CDR3 region has the DNA TGTGCCTGGAGTCCCGGGACATCTCACGGCTACACCTTC.

For the CDR3, the DNA is TGTGCCAGCAGCTTAGGGACTAGACGATACAATGAGCAGTTCTTC. Translation: CASSLGTRRYNEQFF. This chain links TRBV7-9 with TRBJ2-1; 7 nucleotides match TRBD2. V shed 1 base, J shed 4 bases, and the junction held 4 bases outside the gene matches. CDR1 is SEHNR, CDR2 FQNEAQ, per germline (reference sequence). CDR3 length: 15 residues.

The J gene is TRBJ1-5, the V gene TRBV10-1; TRBD1 is a possible D gene (6 bases). V gave up 3 bases and J gave up 4 bases, with 7 bases separating them. Looked up from germline, CDR1 is WNHNN and CDR2 is SYGVQD (reference sequence). The CDR3 is 13 residues long. In DNA, the CDR3 is TGCGCCAGCAGTGATACAGGGAATCAGCCCCAGCATTTT. Protein: CASSDTGNQPQHF.

This clone came up a few times. V usage is TRBV15 and J usage is TRBJ2-1, with TRBD2 as a possible D gene (6 bases). The V and J ends lost 4 bases and 7 bases respectively, with 14 bases between them. Germline V lookup: CDR1 LNHNV, CDR2 YYDKDF (reference sequence). CDR3 length: 14 residues. CDR3: CATSTEGVSNEQFF. The DNA of the CDR3 is TGTGCCACCAGCACGGAGGGAGTCTCGAATGAGCAGTTCTTC.

V is TRBV5-4 and J is TRBJ1-2, with D tentatively TRBD1 (5 bases). Trimming took off 4 bases at V and 1 base at J, with 14 bases between the two ends. Per germline, CDR1 SGHNT and CDR2 YYREEE (reference sequence). This CDR3 has 15 amino acids. The CDR3 DNA reads as TGTGCCAGCAGCGCGGACATTTCGAGTAACTATGGCTACACCTTC. This sequence encodes CASSADISSNYGYTF.

The chain combines TRBV4-1 with TRBJ1-4; a possible D gene is TRBD1 (6 bases). The CDR3 loop spans 15 amino acids. The V end was cut by 8 bases, the J end by 4 bases, with 17 bases between. CDR1 is MGHRA, CDR2 YSYEKL, per germline. CDR3 residues: CASRGALGLNEKLFF. The CDR3 nucleotides are TGCGCCAGCCGGGGGGCCCTTGGCCTTAATGAAAAACTGTTTTTT.

The J gene is TRBJ1-5, the V gene TRBV28; TRBD1 aligns across 8 bases. The germline V gene has CDR1 MDHEN and CDR2 SYDVKM. V lost 6 bases and J lost 6; bases outside the gene matches: 13. The CDR3 loop spans 16 amino acids. CDR3 amino acids: CASRMGTGSLGQPQHF. The DNA of the CDR3 is TGTGCCAGCAGGATGGGGACAGGTTCTTTGGGTCAGCCCCAGCATTTT.

V is TRBV6-5 and J is TRBJ2-7; possible D gene TRBD2, 5 bases. Trimming took 2 bases from V and 3 from J, leaving 11 bases between them. This CDR3 region has 14 residues. Per the germline V gene, CDR1 is MNHEY and CDR2 is SVGAGI. The CDR3 sequence is CASSYAGVYYEQYF. As DNA, the CDR3 is TGTGCCAGCAGTTACGCCGGGGTTTACTACGAGCAGTACTTC.

This chain connects TRBV9 to TRBJ1-4; the D gene is possibly TRBD1 (6 bases). There are 15 residues in the CDR3. Trimming took 1 base from V and 4 from J, leaving 11 bases between them. Germline loops: CDR1 SGDLS, CDR2 YYNGEE. The CDR3 region has the DNA TGTGCCAGCAGCGTACTACAGGGTGATAATGAAAAACTGTTTTTT. Its protein product is CASSVLQGDNEKLFF. The full variable domain, with the rest looked up from reference TRBV9 and TRBJ1-4, is DSGVTQTPKHLITATGQRVTLRCSPRSGDLSVYWYQQSLDQGLQFLIQYYNGEERAKGNILERFSAQQFPDLHSELNLSSLELGDSALYFCASSVLQGDNEKLFFGSGTQLSVL.

The chain employs TRBV29-1 and TRBJ1-5, with 8 positions matching TRBD1. The V gene end was trimmed by 5 bases and the J gene end by 4 bases; junction bases not matched to a gene: 1. The CDR3 is 12 amino acids. The germline V gene has CDR1 SQVTM and CDR2 ANQGSEA. In nucleotides, the CDR3 is TGCAGCGTTAGACAGGGGAATCAGCCCCAGCATTTT. It specifies CSVRQGNQPQHF.